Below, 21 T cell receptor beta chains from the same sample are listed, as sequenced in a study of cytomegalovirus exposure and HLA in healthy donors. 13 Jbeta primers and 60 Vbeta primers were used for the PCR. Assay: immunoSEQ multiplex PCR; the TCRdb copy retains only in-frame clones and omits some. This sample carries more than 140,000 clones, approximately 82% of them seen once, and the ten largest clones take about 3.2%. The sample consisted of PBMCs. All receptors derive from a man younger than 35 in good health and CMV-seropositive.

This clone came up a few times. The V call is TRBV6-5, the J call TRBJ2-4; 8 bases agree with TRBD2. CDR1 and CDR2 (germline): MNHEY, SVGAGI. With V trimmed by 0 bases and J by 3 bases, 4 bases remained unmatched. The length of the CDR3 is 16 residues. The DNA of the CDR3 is TGTGCCAGCAGTTACTCCCGGGAGGGCCACAAAAACATTCAGTACTTC. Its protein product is CASSYSREGHKNIQYF.

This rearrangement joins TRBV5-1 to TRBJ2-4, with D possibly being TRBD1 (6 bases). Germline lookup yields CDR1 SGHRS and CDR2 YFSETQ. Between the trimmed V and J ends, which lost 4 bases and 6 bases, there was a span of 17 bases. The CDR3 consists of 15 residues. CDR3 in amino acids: CASSGSGARGNIQYF. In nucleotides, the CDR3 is TGCGCCAGCAGCGGATCAGGGGCACGAGGAAACATTCAGTACTTC.

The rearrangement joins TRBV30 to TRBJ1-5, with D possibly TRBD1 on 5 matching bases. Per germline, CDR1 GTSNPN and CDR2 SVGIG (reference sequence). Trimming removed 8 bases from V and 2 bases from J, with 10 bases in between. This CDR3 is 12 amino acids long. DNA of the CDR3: TGTGCCCTGGGAGGGGGCAATCAGCCCCAGCATTTT. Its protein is CALGGGNQPQHF.

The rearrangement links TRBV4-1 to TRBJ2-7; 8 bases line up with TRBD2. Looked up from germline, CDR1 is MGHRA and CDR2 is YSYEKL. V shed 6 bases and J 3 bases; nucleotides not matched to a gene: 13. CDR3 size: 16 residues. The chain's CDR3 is CASSREAGVALYEQYF. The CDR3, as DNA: TGCGCCAGCAGTCGAGAAGCGGGAGTTGCCCTCTACGAGCAGTACTTC.

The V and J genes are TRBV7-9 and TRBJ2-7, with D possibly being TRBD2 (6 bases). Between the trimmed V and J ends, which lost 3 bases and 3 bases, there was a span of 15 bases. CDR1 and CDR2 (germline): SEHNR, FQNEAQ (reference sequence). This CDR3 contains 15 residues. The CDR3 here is CASSFGSSDLYEQYF. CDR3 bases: TGTGCCAGCAGCTTTGGGTCTAGCGACCTCTACGAGCAGTACTTC.

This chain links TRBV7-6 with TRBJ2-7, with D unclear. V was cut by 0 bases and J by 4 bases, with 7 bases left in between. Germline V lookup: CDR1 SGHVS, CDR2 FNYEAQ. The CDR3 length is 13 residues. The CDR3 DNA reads TGTGCCAGCAGCTTAGCGCAGGATTACGAGCAGTACTTC. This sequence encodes CASSLAQDYEQYF. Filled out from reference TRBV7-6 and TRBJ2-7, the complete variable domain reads GAGVSQSPRYKVTKRGQDVALRCDPISGHVSLYWYRQALGQGPEFLTYFNYEAQQDKSGLPNDRFSAERPEGSISTLTIQRTEQRDSAMYRCASSLAQDYEQYFGPGTRLTVT.

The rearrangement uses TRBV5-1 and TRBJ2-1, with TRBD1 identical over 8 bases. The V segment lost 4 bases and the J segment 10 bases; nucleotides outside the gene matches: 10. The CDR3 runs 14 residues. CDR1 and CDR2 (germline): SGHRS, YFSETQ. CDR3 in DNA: TGCGCCAGCAGCACCTACCAGGGGGCGGTGGAGCAGTTCTTC. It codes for CASSTYQGAVEQFF.

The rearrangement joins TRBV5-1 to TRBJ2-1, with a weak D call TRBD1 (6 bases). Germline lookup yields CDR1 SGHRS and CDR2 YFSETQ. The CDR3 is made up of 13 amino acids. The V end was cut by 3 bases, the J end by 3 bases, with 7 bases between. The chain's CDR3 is CASSWDIYNEQFF. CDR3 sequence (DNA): TGCGCCAGCAGCTGGGACATCTACAATGAGCAGTTCTTC.

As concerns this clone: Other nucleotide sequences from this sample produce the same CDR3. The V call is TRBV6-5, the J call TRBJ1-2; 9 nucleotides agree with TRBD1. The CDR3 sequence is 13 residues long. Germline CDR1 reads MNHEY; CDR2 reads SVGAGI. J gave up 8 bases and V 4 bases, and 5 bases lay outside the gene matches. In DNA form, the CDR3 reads TGTGCCAGCAGTTTAGGACAGGGGAACGGCTACACCTTC. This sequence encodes CASSLGQGNGYTF.

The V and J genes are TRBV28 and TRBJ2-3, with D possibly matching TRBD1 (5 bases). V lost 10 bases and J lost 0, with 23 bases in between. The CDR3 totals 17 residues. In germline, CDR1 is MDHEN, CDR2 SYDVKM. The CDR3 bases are TGTGCCACCAACCCCAGGGCAACACGCTTTAGCACAGATACGCAGTATTTT. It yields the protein CATNPRATRFSTDTQYF.

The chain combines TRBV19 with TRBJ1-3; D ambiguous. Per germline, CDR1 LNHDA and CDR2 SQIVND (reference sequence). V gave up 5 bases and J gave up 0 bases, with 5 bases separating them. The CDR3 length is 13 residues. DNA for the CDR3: TGTGCCAGTAGTCGGGTCTCTGGAAACACCATATATTTT. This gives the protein CASSRVSGNTIYF.

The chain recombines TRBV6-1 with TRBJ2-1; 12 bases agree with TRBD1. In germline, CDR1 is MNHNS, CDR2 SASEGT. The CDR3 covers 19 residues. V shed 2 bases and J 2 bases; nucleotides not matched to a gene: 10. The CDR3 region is CASSERDRGLGSAYNEQFF. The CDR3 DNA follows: TGTGCCAGCAGTGAAAGGGACAGGGGGCTGGGGAGCGCCTACAATGAGCAGTTCTTC.

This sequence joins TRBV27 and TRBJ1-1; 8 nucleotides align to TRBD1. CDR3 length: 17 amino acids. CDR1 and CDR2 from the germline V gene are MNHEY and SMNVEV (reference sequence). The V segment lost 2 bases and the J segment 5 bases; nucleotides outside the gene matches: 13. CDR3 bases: TGTGCCAGCAGTTTAAGAGTCCAGGGGGCTGTTAGTACTGAAGCTTTCTTT. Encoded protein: CASSLRVQGAVSTEAFF.

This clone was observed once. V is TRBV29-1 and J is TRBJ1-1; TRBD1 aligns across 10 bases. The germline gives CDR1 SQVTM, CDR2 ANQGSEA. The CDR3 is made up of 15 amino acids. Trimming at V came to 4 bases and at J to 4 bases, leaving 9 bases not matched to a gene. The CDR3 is CSVVGTGESATEAFF. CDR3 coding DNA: TGCAGCGTTGTAGGGACAGGGGAAAGCGCCACTGAAGCTTTCTTT.

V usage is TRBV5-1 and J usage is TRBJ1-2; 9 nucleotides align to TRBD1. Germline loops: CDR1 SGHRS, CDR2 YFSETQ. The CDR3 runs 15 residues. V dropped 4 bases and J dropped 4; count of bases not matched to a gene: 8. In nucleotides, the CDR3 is TGCGCCAGCAGCCAGGACAGGGGTTATGCCTATGGCTACACCTTC. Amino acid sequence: CASSQDRGYAYGYTF.

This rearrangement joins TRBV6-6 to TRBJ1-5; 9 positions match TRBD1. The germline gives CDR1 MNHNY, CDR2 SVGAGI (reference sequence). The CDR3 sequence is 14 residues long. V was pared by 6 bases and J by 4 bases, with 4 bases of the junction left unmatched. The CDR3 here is CASSLQGANQPQHF. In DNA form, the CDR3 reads TGTGCCAGCAGCCTACAGGGGGCGAATCAGCCCCAGCATTTT.

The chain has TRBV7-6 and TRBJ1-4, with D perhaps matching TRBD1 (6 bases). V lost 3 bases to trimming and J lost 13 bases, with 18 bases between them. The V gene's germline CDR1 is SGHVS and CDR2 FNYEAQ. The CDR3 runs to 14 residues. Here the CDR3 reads CASSFAGAEGGLFF. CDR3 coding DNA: TGTGCCAGCAGCTTCGCCGGGGCAGAAGGGGGACTGTTTTTT.

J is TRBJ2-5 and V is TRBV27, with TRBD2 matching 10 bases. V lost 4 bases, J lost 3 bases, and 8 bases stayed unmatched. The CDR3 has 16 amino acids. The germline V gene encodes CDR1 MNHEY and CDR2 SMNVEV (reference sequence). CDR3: CASSSGVAGGKETQYF. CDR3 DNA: TGTGCCAGCAGTTCTGGGGTAGCGGGAGGAAAAGAGACCCAGTACTTC.

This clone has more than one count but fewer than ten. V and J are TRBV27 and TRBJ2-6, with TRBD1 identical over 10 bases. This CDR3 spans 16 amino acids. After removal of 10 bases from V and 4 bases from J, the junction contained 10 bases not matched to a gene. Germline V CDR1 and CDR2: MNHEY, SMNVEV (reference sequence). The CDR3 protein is CATLSTGGYGANVLTF. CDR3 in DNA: TGTGCCACGCTCTCGACAGGGGGCTACGGGGCCAACGTCCTGACTTTC.

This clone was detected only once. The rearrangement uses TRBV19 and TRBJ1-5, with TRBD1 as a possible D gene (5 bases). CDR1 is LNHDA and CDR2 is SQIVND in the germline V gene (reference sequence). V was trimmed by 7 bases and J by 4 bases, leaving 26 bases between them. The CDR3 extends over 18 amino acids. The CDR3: CASTPTPTTVRVNQPQHF. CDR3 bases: TGTGCCAGTACCCCGACCCCAACGACAGTCCGGGTGAATCAGCCCCAGCATTTT.

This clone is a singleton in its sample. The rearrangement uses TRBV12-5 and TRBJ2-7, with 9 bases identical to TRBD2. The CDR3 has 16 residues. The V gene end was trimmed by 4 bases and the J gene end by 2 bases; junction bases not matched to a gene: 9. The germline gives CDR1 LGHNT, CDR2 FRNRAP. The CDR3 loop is CASGWLLAGRPYEQYF. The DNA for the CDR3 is TGTGCTAGTGGTTGGCTTCTAGCGGGACGACCCTACGAGCAGTACTTC.